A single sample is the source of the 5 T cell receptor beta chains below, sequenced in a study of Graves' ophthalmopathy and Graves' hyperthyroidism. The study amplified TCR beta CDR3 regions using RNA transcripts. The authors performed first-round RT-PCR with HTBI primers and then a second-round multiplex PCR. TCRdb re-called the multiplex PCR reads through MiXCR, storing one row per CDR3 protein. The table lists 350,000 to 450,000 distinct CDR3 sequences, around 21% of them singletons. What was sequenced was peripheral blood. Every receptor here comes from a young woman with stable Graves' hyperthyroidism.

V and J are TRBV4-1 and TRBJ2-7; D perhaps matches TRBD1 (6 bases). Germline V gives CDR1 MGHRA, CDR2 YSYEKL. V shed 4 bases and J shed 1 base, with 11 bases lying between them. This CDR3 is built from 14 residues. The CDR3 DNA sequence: TGCGCCAGCAGCCCTGCGGACAGTTCCTACGAGCAGTACTTC. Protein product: CASSPADSSYEQYF.

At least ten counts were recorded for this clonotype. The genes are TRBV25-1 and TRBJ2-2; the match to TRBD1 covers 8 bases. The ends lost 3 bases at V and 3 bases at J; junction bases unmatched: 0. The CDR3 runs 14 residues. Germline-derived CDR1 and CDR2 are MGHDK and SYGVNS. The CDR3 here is CASSEDRDTGELFF. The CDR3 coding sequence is TGTGCCAGCAGTGAGGACAGGGACACCGGGGAGCTGTTTTTT. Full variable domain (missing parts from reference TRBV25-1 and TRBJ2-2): EADIYQTPRYLVIGTGKKITLECSQTMGHDKMYWYQQDPGMELHLIHYSYGVNSTEKGDLSSESTVSRIRTEHFPLTLESARPSHTSQYLCASSEDRDTGELFFGEGSRLTVL.

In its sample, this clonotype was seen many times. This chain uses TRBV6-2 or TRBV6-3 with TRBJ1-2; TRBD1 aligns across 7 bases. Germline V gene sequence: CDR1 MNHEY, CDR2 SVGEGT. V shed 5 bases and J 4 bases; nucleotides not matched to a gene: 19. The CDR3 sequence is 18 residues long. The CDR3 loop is CASSPNRGDSTGGYGYTF. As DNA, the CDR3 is TGTGCCAGCAGTCCTAACAGGGGCGATTCAACGGGTGGCTATGGCTACACCTTC.

CDR3 sequence: CASSPPDRGYLAKNIQYF. CDR3 bases: TGTGCCAGCAGCCCCCCGGACAGGGGCTATCTAGCCAAAAACATTCAGTACTTC. The chain has TRBV6-1 and TRBJ2-4; TRBD1 matches 9 bases. This CDR3 spans 18 amino acids. The germline V gene encodes CDR1 MNHNS and CDR2 SASEGT. After removal of 6 bases from V and 0 bases from J, the junction contained 12 bases not matched to a gene.

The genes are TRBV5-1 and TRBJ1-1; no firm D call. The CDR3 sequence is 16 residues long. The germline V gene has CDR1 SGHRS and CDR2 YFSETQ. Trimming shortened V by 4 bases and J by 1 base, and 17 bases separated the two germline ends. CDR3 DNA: TGCGCCAGCAGCCCCTGGGATCGCAGGAAGAACACTGAAGCTTTCTTT. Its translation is CASSPWDRRKNTEAFF.